This TCR beta chain was observed in a study of T cells of healthy individuals. TCRdb recomputed calls from the 5' RACE reads with MiXCR, one row per CDR3 protein. This sample yields tens of thousands of distinct CDR3 sequences, of which 15% to 20% are seen a single time; around 4.5% belongs to the top ten. The CDR3 has 14 residues. Germline V gene lookup returns CDR1 SGHRS and CDR2 YFSETQ. The germline V and J ends were trimmed by 0 bases and 2 bases, with 8 bases remaining between them. V is TRBV5-1 and J is TRBJ1-1; D is unclear. The receptor's source is a human donor in good health. The CDR3 is CASSLEAPNTEAFF. CDR3 DNA sequence: TGCGCCAGCAGCTTGGAGGCCCCCAACACTGAAGCTTTCTTT.